These 29 T cell receptor beta chains were all obtained from the same sample, sequenced in a study of beta chain features in type 1 diabetes. Isolated RNA was reverse transcribed in full, so expressed TCRB transcripts were sequenced. Measured with immunoSEQ multiplex PCR; TCRdb has only the in-frame clones, and not every one. In the table there are some 150,000 clones, around a tenth of which are singletons. Sequenced material: central memory CD4+ T cells from blood. The receptors come from a man younger than 35 in good health.

The rearrangement links TRBV5-8 to TRBJ2-5, with TRBD2 matching over 8 bases. V was pared by 6 bases and J by 1 base, with 5 bases of the junction left unmatched. Germline V CDR1 and CDR2: SGHTS, YDEGEE. This CDR3 has 14 amino acids. CDR3 amino acids: CASMVAGFQETQYF. DNA for the CDR3: TGTGCCAGCATGGTAGCGGGGTTCCAAGAGACCCAGTACTTC.

This chain joins TRBV19 and TRBJ1-5, with D possibly being TRBD1 (6 bases). The germline V and J ends were trimmed by 0 bases and 3 bases, with 9 bases remaining between them. Per the germline V gene, CDR1 is LNHDA and CDR2 is SQIVND (reference sequence). The CDR3 totals 15 residues. CDR3 amino acids: CASSIEQGLNQPQHF. CDR3 sequence (DNA): TGTGCCAGTAGTATAGAACAGGGCCTCAATCAGCCCCAGCATTTT.

Details on this clone: This same CDR3 is encoded by further DNA sequences in the sample. This rearrangement joins TRBV18 to TRBJ1-5; no clear D gene. The length of the CDR3 is 14 residues. The V and J ends lost 3 bases and 0 bases respectively, with 6 bases between them. Looked up from germline, CDR1 is KGHSH and CDR2 is LQKENI. CDR3 region: CASSPGNSNQPQHF. DNA for the CDR3: TGTGCCAGCTCACCCGGGAATAGCAATCAGCCCCAGCATTTT.

This clone was seen more than once but under ten times. The gene calls are TRBV7-9 and TRBJ2-3; D gene ambiguous. This CDR3 contains 15 residues. The germline V and J ends were trimmed by 1 base and 3 bases, with 11 bases remaining between them. Germline V gene lookup returns CDR1 SEHNR and CDR2 FQNEAQ (reference sequence). The CDR3 DNA reads as TGTGCCAGCAGCTTAGGACTCCTCTGGACAGATACGCAGTATTTT. Protein sequence: CASSLGLLWTDTQYF.

V usage is TRBV23-1 and J usage is TRBJ2-2, with 12 nucleotides matching TRBD1. TRBV23-1 is an open reading frame, and its role is uncertain. J gave up 4 bases and V 6 bases, and 9 bases lay outside the gene matches. This CDR3 is 17 amino acids long. The DNA for the CDR3 is TGCGCCAGCAGCGCAAGGGGACAGGGGGCCCTCACCGGGGAGCTGTTTTTT. Translation gives CASSARGQGALTGELFF.

This clone was recorded a few times. The chain links TRBV9 to TRBJ1-1; D is possibly TRBD1 (5 bases). Germline V gives CDR1 SGDLS, CDR2 YYNGEE. V lost 3 bases and J lost 5, with 23 bases in between. The CDR3 spans 17 residues. The CDR3 sequence is CASSANAGGGVWTEAFF. DNA for the CDR3: TGTGCCAGCAGCGCCAACGCAGGAGGAGGGGTCTGGACTGAAGCTTTCTTT.

This clone came up a few times. This rearrangement joins TRBV7-2 to TRBJ2-3; possible D gene TRBD2, 6 bases. Germline-derived CDR1 and CDR2 are SGHTA and FQGNSA. V was clipped by 5 bases and J by 5 bases, with 14 bases between them. The CDR3 sequence is 14 residues long. The CDR3 sequence is CASSTRPGLDTQYF. CDR3 in DNA: TGTGCCAGCAGCACGAGACCGGGACTAGATACGCAGTATTTT.

This clone was recorded a few times. The chain combines TRBV5-5 with TRBJ1-4, with D tentatively TRBD1 (6 bases). Germline lookup yields CDR1 SGHKS and CDR2 YYEKEE (reference sequence). The CDR3 is 14 residues long. V was pared by 4 bases and J by 8 bases, with 15 bases between. The CDR3 is CASSTPRGAEKLFF. The CDR3 nucleotides are TGTGCCAGCAGCACCCCCAGGGGCGCGGAAAAACTGTTTTTT.

V and J are TRBV7-2 and TRBJ2-2; 14 positions agree with TRBD2. The ends lost 1 base at V and 7 bases at J; junction bases unmatched: 8. This CDR3 comprises 18 residues. From germline, CDR1 is SGHTA and CDR2 FQGNSA. The CDR3 DNA reads as TGTGCCAGCAGCTTAGGACTAGCGGGGGGGAGAACAGGCGGGGAGCTGTTTTTT. Protein sequence: CASSLGLAGGRTGGELFF.

The V and J genes are TRBV6-5 and TRBJ2-1; tentative D call: TRBD1 (6 bases). CDR1 and CDR2 from the germline V gene are MNHEY and SVGAGI. The CDR3 runs to 12 residues. V was trimmed by 6 bases and J by 15 bases, leaving 18 bases between them. CDR3 in amino acids: CASSQGPIPPFF. In DNA form, the CDR3 reads TGTGCCAGCAGCCAGGGGCCCATCCCCCCGTTCTTC.

The gene calls are TRBV29-1 and TRBJ2-7, with 11 bases fitting TRBD1. Germline assignment: CDR1 SQVTM and CDR2 ANQGSEA. This CDR3 contains 14 residues. Trimming at V came to 4 bases and at J to 3 bases, leaving 5 bases not matched to a gene. As DNA, the CDR3 is TGCAGCGTTGTTCTAGGGACAGGGGGCTACGAGCAGTACTTC. Translated: CSVVLGTGGYEQYF.

The chain has TRBV28 and TRBJ1-2; 7 bases fit TRBD1. CDR1 is MDHEN, CDR2 SYDVKM, per germline. The CDR3 is 13 amino acids. J was trimmed by 2 bases and V by 5 bases; bases with no gene match: 2. The CDR3 nucleotides read TGTGCCAGCAGTCCGACAGGGAACTATGGCTACACCTTC. It codes for CASSPTGNYGYTF.

This clone was observed a few times. The rearrangement uses TRBV6-1 and TRBJ2-7, with D uncertain. Germline-derived CDR1 and CDR2 are MNHNS and SASEGT. With 3 bases removed from V and 2 bases from J, the gap between germline ends came to 14 bases. CDR3 length equals 15 residues. This CDR3 reads CASSEFGTNTYEQYF. In DNA form, the CDR3 reads TGTGCCAGCAGTGAGTTTGGTACCAACACCTACGAGCAGTACTTC.

The V call is TRBV2, the J call TRBJ2-3; D is possibly TRBD1 (6 bases). CDR1 and CDR2 (germline): SNHLY, FYNNEI. The V end lost 7 bases, the J end lost 7 bases, and 12 bases lay between the germline ends. This CDR3 is built from 12 residues. The CDR3 nucleotides read TGTGCCAGCACTAGACAGGCCAATACGCAGTATTTT. Encoded protein: CASTRQANTQYF.

This clone has just a few counts. In DNA form, the CDR3 reads TGTGCCAGCAGCATTCCAGGGATTCTGACCCTCCACTTT. Translation gives CASSIPGILTLHF. The V gene is TRBV21-1, the J gene TRBJ1-6; the table calls TRBD1, which could not be checked here. TRBV21-1 corresponds to a pseudogene. The CDR3 totals 13 residues.

Only a few counts were recorded for this clone. The rearrangement uses TRBV27 and TRBJ2-7; D perhaps matches TRBD2 (5 bases). This CDR3 contains 15 residues. The V gene lost 5 bases and the J gene lost 0 bases, with 14 bases spanning the gap. Germline V lookup: CDR1 MNHEY, CDR2 SMNVEV (reference sequence). The CDR3 DNA reads as TGTGCCAGCAGTCCAGCCGGACTGAACTCCTACGAGCAGTACTTC. The encoded protein is CASSPAGLNSYEQYF.

This clone showed up just a few times. The chain combines TRBV7-2 with TRBJ2-5; the match to TRBD2 covers 10 bases. The CDR3 is made up of 15 amino acids. J was trimmed by 4 bases and V by 5 bases; bases with no gene match: 7. CDR1 and CDR2 from the germline V gene are SGHTA and FQGNSA. This CDR3 reads CASSPRLAGGETQYF. In nucleotides, the CDR3 is TGTGCCAGCAGCCCCCGACTAGCGGGTGGAGAGACCCAGTACTTC.

This clone was recorded a few times. The J gene is TRBJ2-3, the V gene TRBV5-4, with TRBD2 matching over 8 bases. Germline CDR1 is SGHNT and CDR2 is YYREEE (reference sequence). V lost 0 bases, J lost 7 bases, and 10 bases stayed unmatched. This CDR3 is built from 16 residues. CDR3 sequence reads: CASSLGFGGAKNTQYF. The CDR3 coding sequence is TGTGCCAGCAGCTTGGGTTTCGGGGGGGCGAAAAATACGCAGTATTTT.

This chain connects TRBV7-8 to TRBJ1-4; no clear D. Germline V gene lookup returns CDR1 SGHVS and CDR2 FQNEAQ. The CDR3 has 15 amino acids. V lost 0 bases and J lost 6, with 11 bases in between. DNA for the CDR3: TGTGCCAGCAGCTTAGCGGCCAGGATCCATGAAAAACTGTTTTTT. Its protein is CASSLAARIHEKLFF.

The chain uses TRBV25-1 and TRBJ1-1, with a weak D call TRBD1 (5 bases). Germline assignment: CDR1 MGHDK and CDR2 SYGVNS. Trimming left V 6 bases short and J 4 bases short, with 12 bases between. The CDR3 is 13 residues long. CDR3 amino acids: CASRLTVGTEAFF. CDR3 sequence (DNA): TGTGCCAGCAGATTGACAGTTGGCACTGAAGCTTTCTTT.

This chain joins TRBV4-3 and TRBJ2-6; 8 bases agree with TRBD1. This CDR3 is 15 amino acids long. With 4 bases clipped from V and 2 bases from J, the junction kept 1 base outside the gene matches. Germline CDR1 LGHNA, CDR2 YSLEER. CDR3 protein: CASSPQGAGANVLTF. As DNA, the CDR3 is TGCGCCAGCAGCCCACAGGGGGCTGGGGCCAACGTCCTGACTTTC.

This clone was seen only a few times. V gene TRBV5-1 combines with J gene TRBJ1-2; D might be TRBD1 (6 bases). The V gene lost 5 bases and the J gene lost 0 bases, with 14 bases spanning the gap. Germline lookup yields CDR1 SGHRS and CDR2 YFSETQ. The length of the CDR3 is 15 residues. The CDR3 region has the DNA TGCGCCAGCAGGATGACGTCAGGGGCTAACTATGGCTACACCTTC. It codes for CASRMTSGANYGYTF.

A few counts support this clone. CDR3 residues: CASSPGTGFAGELFF. The CDR3 region has the DNA TGTGCCAGCTCACCAGGGACAGGGTTCGCCGGGGAGCTGTTTTTT. This sequence joins TRBV18 and TRBJ2-2; 9 positions agree with TRBD1. This CDR3 has 15 amino acids. Germline V gives CDR1 KGHSH, CDR2 LQKENI. V was pared by 2 bases and J by 6 bases, with 4 bases of the junction left unmatched.

This clone has more than one count but fewer than ten. This chain links TRBV7-8 with TRBJ2-7; D ambiguous. This CDR3 spans 14 amino acids. Germline values: CDR1 SGHVS, CDR2 FQNEAQ. V was trimmed by 1 base and J by 4 bases, leaving 11 bases between them. This CDR3 reads CASSLVGIGYEQYF. The CDR3 DNA is TGTGCCAGCAGCTTAGTCGGTATCGGGTACGAGCAGTACTTC.

There are a few counts of this clone. V and J are TRBV7-8 and TRBJ1-5; TRBD1 is a possible D gene (5 bases). Deletions cut 4 bases from V and 7 bases from J, with 17 bases between. The CDR3 has 15 residues. Per the germline V gene, CDR1 is SGHVS and CDR2 is FQNEAQ. CDR3 amino acids: CASSWDGGGEQPQHF. CDR3 nucleotide sequence: TGTGCCAGCAGCTGGGACGGGGGGGGAGAGCAGCCCCAGCATTTT.

This clone was counted between two and nine times. The CDR3 here is CASSSIGTGGTQPQHF. The CDR3 DNA reads as TGTGCCAGCTCATCGATCGGGACAGGGGGGACTCAGCCCCAGCATTTT. The V gene is TRBV18, the J gene TRBJ1-5; TRBD1 matches 11 bases. Germline V CDR1 and CDR2: KGHSH, LQKENI. The CDR3 totals 16 residues. V lost 5 bases, J lost 6 bases, and 9 bases stayed unmatched. Using reference TRBV18 and TRBJ1-5 for the parts outside the CDR3, the full variable domain is NAGVMQNPRHLVRRRGQEARLRCSPMKGHSHVYWYRQLPEEGLKFMVYLQKENIIDESGMPKERFSAEFPKEGPSILRIQQVVRGDSAAYFCASSSIGTGGTQPQHFGDGTRLSIL.

The table lists this clone with a few counts. The chain joins TRBV2 to TRBJ2-5; tentatively, D is TRBD1 (6 bases). The V end was cut by 5 bases, the J end by 2 bases, with 15 bases between. This CDR3 contains 15 residues. CDR1 is SNHLY and CDR2 is FYNNEI in the germline V gene. The CDR3 DNA reads as TGTGCCAGCAGTCCACGACAGGCCAAACAAGAGACCCAGTACTTC. Encoded protein: CASSPRQAKQETQYF.

This clone was picked up a small number of times. The J gene is TRBJ2-1, the V gene TRBV6-6; 7 bases are shared with TRBD1. V was pared by 6 bases and J by 5 bases, with 10 bases of the junction left unmatched. Germline V CDR1 and CDR2: MNHNY, SVGAGI (reference sequence). The CDR3 covers 15 residues. CDR3 DNA sequence: TGTGCCAGCAGCCTCCGACAGGGAAAGGACAATGAGCAGTTCTTC. This translates into CASSLRQGKDNEQFF.

V is TRBV9 and J is TRBJ1-5; D is ambiguous. The ends were cut back, 0 bases at V and 0 bases at J, with 4 bases in the middle. Looked up from germline, CDR1 is SGDLS and CDR2 is YYNGEE. This CDR3 is 14 amino acids long. CDR3 nucleotide sequence: TGTGCCAGCAGCGTAGATAGTAGCAATCAGCCCCAGCATTTT. Translated: CASSVDSSNQPQHF. Together with reference TRBV9 and TRBJ1-5, the CDR3 gives the full variable domain: DSGVTQTPKHLITATGQRVTLRCSPRSGDLSVYWYQQSLDQGLQFLIQYYNGEERAKGNILERFSAQQFPDLHSELNLSSLELGDSALYFCASSVDSSNQPQHFGDGTRLSIL.